These 9 T cell receptor beta chains share one sample of origin, sequenced in a study of memory CD4+ T cells and cytomegalovirus serostatus. Assay used: immunoSEQ multiplex PCR; TCRdb lists only in-frame clones, some missing. The sample has approximately 61,000 clones; roughly 80% are singletons. Single viable CD3+CD4+CD8-CD45RO+ cells were sorted as the memory CD4+ T cells. The sample was memory CD4+ T cells from blood. The source is an adult in good health and CMV-seronegative. Some clones in this sample may be carry-over from other donors' samples.

The chain recombines TRBV5-4 with TRBJ1-2; TRBD1 matches 9 bases. The germline V gene encodes CDR1 SGHNT and CDR2 YYREEE (reference sequence). The CDR3 is made up of 15 amino acids. The V segment lost 1 base and the J segment 4 bases; nucleotides outside the gene matches: 5. The CDR3 DNA reads TGTGCCAGCAGCTTGAAAGGGACAGGGCGCTATGGCTACACCTTC. It is translated as CASSLKGTGRYGYTF. Filled out from reference TRBV5-4 and TRBJ1-2, the complete variable domain reads ETGVTQSPTHLIKTRGQQVTLRCSSQSGHNTVSWYQQALGQGPQFIFQYYREEENGRGNFPPRFSGLQFPNYSSELNVNALELDDSALYLCASSLKGTGRYGYTFGSGTRLTVV.

This clone has a handful of counts. This chain joins TRBV18 and TRBJ2-1; 9 nucleotides line up with TRBD2. From germline, CDR1 is KGHSH and CDR2 LQKENI. The CDR3 has 18 residues. The J segment lost 0 bases and the V segment lost 0 bases, leaving 6 bases of the junction unmatched. CDR3 protein: CASSPPSGSGSSYNEQFF. The DNA for the CDR3 is TGTGCCAGCTCACCACCTAGCGGGAGTGGGAGCTCCTACAATGAGCAGTTCTTC. The whole variable domain, remainder taken from reference TRBV18 and TRBJ2-1, is NAGVMQNPRHLVRRRGQEARLRCSPMKGHSHVYWYRQLPEEGLKFMVYLQKENIIDESGMPKERFSAEFPKEGPSILRIQQVVRGDSAAYFCASSPPSGSGSSYNEQFFGPGTRLTVL.

V and J are TRBV29-1 and TRBJ1-1; D is uncertain. V gave up 4 bases and J gave up 1 base, with 13 bases separating them. The germline gives CDR1 SQVTM, CDR2 ANQGSEA. There are 14 residues in the CDR3. For the CDR3, the DNA is TGCAGCGTTGTTATCGACCCGGGGAACACTGAAGCTTTCTTT. It codes for CSVVIDPGNTEAFF.

The chain couples TRBV5-1 to TRBJ2-3, with D possibly being TRBD2 (6 bases). V lost 3 bases, J lost 1 base, and 9 bases lay in between. This CDR3 is 14 amino acids long. Germline-derived CDR1 and CDR2 are SGHRS and YFSETQ. The CDR3 loop is CASSSGVGTDTQYF. CDR3 nucleotide sequence: TGCGCCAGCAGCTCGGGAGTCGGCACAGATACGCAGTATTTT.

Comment on this clone: At one end, the junction sequence differs from germline, possibly due to a read error. This sequence joins TRBV29-1 and TRBJ1-4; 7 bases map to TRBD1. Germline assignment: CDR1 SQVTM and CDR2 ANQGSEA. CDR3 size: 13 residues. This CDR3 reads CSVEVRTGEKLFF. Here the CDR3 DNA reads TGCAGCGTGGAAGTCAGGACAGGTGAAAAACTGTTTTTT.

The gene calls are TRBV12-5 and TRBJ2-7; TRBD1 matches 10 bases. The ends lost 2 bases at V and 4 bases at J; junction bases unmatched: 5. The CDR3 covers 15 residues. Per the germline V gene, CDR1 is LGHNT and CDR2 is FRNRAP. The CDR3: CASGLKGQGQYEQYF. CDR3 DNA sequence: TGTGCTAGTGGTTTGAAGGGACAGGGGCAATACGAGCAGTACTTC.

V gene TRBV7-9 combines with J gene TRBJ1-2; no clear D gene. V dropped 6 bases and J dropped 4 bases, with 18 bases sitting between them. Germline V gene data show CDR1 as SEHNR and CDR2 as FQNEAQ (reference sequence). The CDR3 has 15 residues. The CDR3 nucleotides read TGTGCCAGCAGAGGAGACCTCGTTCCTCGCTATGGCTACACCTTC. It translates to CASRGDLVPRYGYTF.

The rearrangement uses TRBV5-4 and TRBJ1-2, with 10 bases lining up with TRBD1. The V gene end was trimmed by 4 bases and the J gene end by 3 bases; junction bases not matched to a gene: 9. The CDR3 has 16 residues. Per germline, CDR1 SGHNT and CDR2 YYREEE (reference sequence). CDR3 sequence (DNA): TGTGCCAGCAGCCGGGCCGGGACAGGGGTGGACTATGGCTACACCTTC. It yields the protein CASSRAGTGVDYGYTF. Full variable domain (outside the CDR3, taken from reference TRBV5-4 and TRBJ1-2): ETGVTQSPTHLIKTRGQQVTLRCSSQSGHNTVSWYQQALGQGPQFIFQYYREEENGRGNFPPRFSGLQFPNYSSELNVNALELDDSALYLCASSRAGTGVDYGYTFGSGTRLTVV.

The chain uses TRBV6-5 and TRBJ1-2; D may be TRBD1 (5 bases). Trimming removed 8 bases from V and 7 bases from J, with 14 bases in between. The CDR3 extends over 12 amino acids. Germline CDR1 and CDR2: MNHEY and SVGAGI. CDR3: CASRGSVGGYTF. For the CDR3, the DNA is TGTGCCAGCCGGGGCTCTGTTGGTGGCTACACCTTC.